This T cell receptor (beta chain) comes out of a study of blood T cell repertoires in COVID-19. Whole-study context: COVID-19 samples collected from the United States, Italy and Spain covered acute and convalescent phases.

The participants were between 18 and 89 years old and came from some 25 US areas. The study assigned cohorts using participant-reported clinical history. Cohort 3 donors were reported recovered after two negative PCRs, clearance, or symptom resolution. Method: immunoSEQ multiplex PCR; TCRdb's copy keeps in-frame clones and lacks some. There are 100,000 to 150,000 clones in the sample; 80% to 90% occur only once, and around 2.3% lies in the top ten. J was trimmed by 7 bases and V by 3 bases; bases with no gene match: 9. CDR1 is LGHDT, CDR2 YNNKEL, per germline (reference sequence). This CDR3 is built from 16 residues.

This sequence originates from a woman aged 45-59 years who had recovered from COVID-19. Input material: PBMCs or T cells enriched from blood (not recorded which). The V call is TRBV3-1 (or the pseudogene TRBV3-2), the J call TRBJ1-5, with 10 bases fitting TRBD1. The CDR3 loop reads CASSQGDRGARQPQHF. The CDR3 region has the DNA TGTGCCAGCAGCCAGGGGGACAGGGGAGCAAGGCAGCCCCAGCATTTT.